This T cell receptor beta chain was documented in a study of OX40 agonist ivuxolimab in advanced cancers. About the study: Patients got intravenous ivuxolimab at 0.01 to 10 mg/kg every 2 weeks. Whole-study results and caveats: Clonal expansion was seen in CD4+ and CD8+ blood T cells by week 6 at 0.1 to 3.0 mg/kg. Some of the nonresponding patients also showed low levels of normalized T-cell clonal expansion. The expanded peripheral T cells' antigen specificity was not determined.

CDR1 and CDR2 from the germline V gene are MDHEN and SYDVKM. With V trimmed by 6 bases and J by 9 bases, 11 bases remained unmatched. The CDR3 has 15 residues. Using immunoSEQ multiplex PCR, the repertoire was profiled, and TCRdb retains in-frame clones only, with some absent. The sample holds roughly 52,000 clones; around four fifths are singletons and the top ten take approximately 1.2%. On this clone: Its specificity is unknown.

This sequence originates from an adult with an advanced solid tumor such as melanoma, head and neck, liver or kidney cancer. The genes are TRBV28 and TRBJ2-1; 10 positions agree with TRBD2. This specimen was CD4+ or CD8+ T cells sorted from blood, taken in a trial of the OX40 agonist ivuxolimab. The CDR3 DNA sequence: TGTGCCAGCAGCCGCCCGGGGACTAGCGTTGGTGAGCAGTTCTTC. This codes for CASSRPGTSVGEQFF.